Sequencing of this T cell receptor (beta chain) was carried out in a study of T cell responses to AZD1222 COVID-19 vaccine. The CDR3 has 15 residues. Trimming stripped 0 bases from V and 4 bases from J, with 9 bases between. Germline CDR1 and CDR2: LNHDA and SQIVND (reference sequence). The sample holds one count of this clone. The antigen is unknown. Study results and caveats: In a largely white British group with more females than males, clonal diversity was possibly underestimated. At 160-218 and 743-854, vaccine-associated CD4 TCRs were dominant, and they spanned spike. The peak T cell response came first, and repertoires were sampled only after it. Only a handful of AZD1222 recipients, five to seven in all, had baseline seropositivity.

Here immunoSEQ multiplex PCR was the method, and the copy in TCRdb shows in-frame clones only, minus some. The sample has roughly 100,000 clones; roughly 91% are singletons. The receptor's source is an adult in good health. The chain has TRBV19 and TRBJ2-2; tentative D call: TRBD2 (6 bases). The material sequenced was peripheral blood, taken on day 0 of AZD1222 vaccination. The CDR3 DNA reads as TGTGCCAGTAGTATAGACCTAGCGACCACCGGGGAGCTGTTTTTT. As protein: CASSIDLATTGELFF.